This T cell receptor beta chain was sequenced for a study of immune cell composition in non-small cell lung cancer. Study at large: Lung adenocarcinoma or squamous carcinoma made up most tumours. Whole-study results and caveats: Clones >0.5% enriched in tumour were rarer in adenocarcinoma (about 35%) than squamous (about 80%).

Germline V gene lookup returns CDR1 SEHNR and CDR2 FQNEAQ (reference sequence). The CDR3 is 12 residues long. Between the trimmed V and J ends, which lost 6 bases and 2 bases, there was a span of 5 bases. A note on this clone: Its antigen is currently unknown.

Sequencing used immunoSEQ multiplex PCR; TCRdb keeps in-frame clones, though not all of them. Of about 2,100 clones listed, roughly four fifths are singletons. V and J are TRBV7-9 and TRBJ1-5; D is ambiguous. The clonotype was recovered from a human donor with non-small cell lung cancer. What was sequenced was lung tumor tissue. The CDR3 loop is CASREGNQPQHF. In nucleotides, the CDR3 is TGTGCCAGCAGGGAGGGCAATCAGCCCCAGCATTTT.